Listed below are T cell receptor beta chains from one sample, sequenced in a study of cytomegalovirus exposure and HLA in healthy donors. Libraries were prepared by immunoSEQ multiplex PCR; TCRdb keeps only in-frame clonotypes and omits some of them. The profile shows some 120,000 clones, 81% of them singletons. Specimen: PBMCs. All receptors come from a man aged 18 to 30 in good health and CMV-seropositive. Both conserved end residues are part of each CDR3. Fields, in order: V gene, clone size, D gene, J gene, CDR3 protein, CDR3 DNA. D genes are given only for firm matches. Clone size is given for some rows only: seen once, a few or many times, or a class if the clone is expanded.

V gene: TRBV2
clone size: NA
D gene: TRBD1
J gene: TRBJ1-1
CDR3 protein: CASRGTGGSEAFF
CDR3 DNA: TGTGCCAGCAGGGGGACAGGGGGATCTGAAGCTTTCTTT

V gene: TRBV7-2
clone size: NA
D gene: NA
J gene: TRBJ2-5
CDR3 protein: CASSFVSETQYF
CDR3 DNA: TGTGCCAGCAGCTTCGTCAGTGAGACCCAGTACTTC

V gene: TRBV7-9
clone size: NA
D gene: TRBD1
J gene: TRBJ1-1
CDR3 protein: CASSLGGQGTEAFF
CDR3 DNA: TGTGCCAGCAGCTTAGGGGGACAGGGCACTGAAGCTTTCTTT

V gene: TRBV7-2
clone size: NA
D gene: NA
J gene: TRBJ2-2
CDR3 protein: CASSLEQYTGELFF
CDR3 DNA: TGTGCCAGCAGCTTAGAACAGTACACCGGGGAGCTGTTTTTT

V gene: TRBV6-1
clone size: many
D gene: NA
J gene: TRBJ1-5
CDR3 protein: CASSDRENQPQHF
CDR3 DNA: TGTGCCAGCAGTGATCGAGAGAATCAGCCCCAGCATTTT

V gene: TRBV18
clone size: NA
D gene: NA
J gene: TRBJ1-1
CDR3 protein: CASSFEIRGEAFF
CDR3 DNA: TGTGCCAGCTCCTTCGAGATTAGGGGTGAAGCTTTCTTT

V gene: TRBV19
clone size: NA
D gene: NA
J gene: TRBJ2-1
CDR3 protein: CASSIWRDEQFF
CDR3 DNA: TGTGCCAGTAGTATATGGAGGGATGAGCAGTTCTTC

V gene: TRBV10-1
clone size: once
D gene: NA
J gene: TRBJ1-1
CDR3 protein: CASRRDRGMNTEAFF
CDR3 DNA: TGCGCCAGCAGGAGAGATAGGGGGATGAACACTGAAGCTTTCTTT

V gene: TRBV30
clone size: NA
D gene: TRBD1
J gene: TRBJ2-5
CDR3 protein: CAWSSSDRAGTQYF
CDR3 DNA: TGTGCCTGGAGTTCTTCCGACAGGGCCGGGACCCAGTACTTC

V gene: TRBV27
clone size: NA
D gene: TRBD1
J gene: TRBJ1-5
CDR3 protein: CASRPGGRSQPQHF
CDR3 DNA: TGTGCCAGCAGGCCAGGGGGCCGGTCTCAGCCCCAGCATTTT

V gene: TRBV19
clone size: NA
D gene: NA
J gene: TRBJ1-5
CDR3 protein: CASSIDQGSNQPQHF
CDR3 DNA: TGTGCCAGTAGTATAGACCAGGGCTCCAATCAGCCCCAGCATTTT

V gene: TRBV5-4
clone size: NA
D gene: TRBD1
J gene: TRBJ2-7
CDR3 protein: CASSPRDRAPEQYF
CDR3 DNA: TGTGCCAGCAGCCCCCGGGACAGGGCCCCCGAGCAGTACTTC

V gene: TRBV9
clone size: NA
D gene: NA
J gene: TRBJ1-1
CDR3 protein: CASSTRESGTEAFF
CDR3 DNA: TGTGCCAGCAGCACCCGGGAGAGTGGCACTGAAGCTTTCTTT

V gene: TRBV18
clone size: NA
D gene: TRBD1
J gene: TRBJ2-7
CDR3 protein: CASSPQGAAYEQYF
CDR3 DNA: TGTGCCAGCTCGCCACAGGGGGCGGCCTACGAGCAGTACTTC

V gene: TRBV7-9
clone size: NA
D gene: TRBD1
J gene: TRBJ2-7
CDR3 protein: CASSWDRTYEQYF
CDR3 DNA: TGTGCCAGCAGCTGGGACAGGACCTACGAGCAGTACTTC

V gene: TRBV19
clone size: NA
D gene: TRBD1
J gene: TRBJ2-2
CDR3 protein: CASIDRGTPYTGELFF
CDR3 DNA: TGTGCCAGTATTGACAGGGGGACTCCATACACCGGGGAGCTGTTTTTT

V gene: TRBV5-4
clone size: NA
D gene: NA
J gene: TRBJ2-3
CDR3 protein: CASSSRAETTDTQYF
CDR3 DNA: TGTGCCAGCAGCTCAAGAGCGGAGACCACAGATACGCAGTATTTT

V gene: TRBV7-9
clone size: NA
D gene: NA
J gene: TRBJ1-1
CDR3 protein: CASSLKERTEAFF
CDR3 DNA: TGTGCCAGCAGCTTAAAGGAGAGGACTGAAGCTTTCTTT

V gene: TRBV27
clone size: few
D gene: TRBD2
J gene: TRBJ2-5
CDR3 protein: CASRPGGQETQYF
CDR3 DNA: TGTGCCAGCAGACCGGGGGGCCAAGAGACCCAGTACTTC

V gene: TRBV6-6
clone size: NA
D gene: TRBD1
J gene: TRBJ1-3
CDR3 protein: CASSTGGVGNTIYF
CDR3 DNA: TGTGCCAGCAGTACAGGGGGCGTTGGAAACACCATATATTTT

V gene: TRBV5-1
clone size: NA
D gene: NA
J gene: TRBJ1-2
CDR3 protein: CASSLDTATGGYTF
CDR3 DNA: TGCGCCAGCAGCTTGGATACAGCAACGGGGGGCTACACCTTC

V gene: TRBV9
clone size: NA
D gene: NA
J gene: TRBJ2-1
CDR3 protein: CASSVMSTRNEQFF
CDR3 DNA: TGTGCCAGCAGCGTGATGTCTACTCGGAATGAGCAGTTCTTC

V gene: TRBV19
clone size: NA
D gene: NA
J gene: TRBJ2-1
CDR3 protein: CASSTDPASVNEQFF
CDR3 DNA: TGTGCCAGTAGTACAGACCCAGCTAGCGTCAATGAGCAGTTCTTC

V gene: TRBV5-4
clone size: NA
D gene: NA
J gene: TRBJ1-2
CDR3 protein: CASSLDQGNLNYGYTF
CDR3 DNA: TGTGCCAGCAGCTTGGATCAGGGCAATCTTAACTATGGCTACACCTTC